This paragraph covers one TCR beta chain sequence. From germline, CDR1 is WSHSY and CDR2 SAAADI. Between the trimmed V and J ends, which lost 3 bases and 0 bases, there was a span of 3 bases. The CDR3 is 13 residues long. TCRdb's table, derived via immunoSEQ multiplex PCR, lists solely in-frame clones and lacks some. The data show over 75,000 clones, with under 85% seen just once and about 11% held by the top ten. These data belong to a study of blood T cell repertoires in COVID-19. Study summary: PBMCs, B-cell-depleted T cells, or T cells provided the cDNA or gDNA that made up the material.

The chain has TRBV10-2 and TRBJ1-3; D gene unclear. Sequencing was performed on peripheral blood. The origin of this receptor is a man between 65 and 85 years old with acute or convalescent COVID-19. The CDR3 region is CASSDNSGNTIYF. The CDR3 DNA sequence: TGCGCCAGCAGTGACAACTCTGGAAACACCATATATTTT.